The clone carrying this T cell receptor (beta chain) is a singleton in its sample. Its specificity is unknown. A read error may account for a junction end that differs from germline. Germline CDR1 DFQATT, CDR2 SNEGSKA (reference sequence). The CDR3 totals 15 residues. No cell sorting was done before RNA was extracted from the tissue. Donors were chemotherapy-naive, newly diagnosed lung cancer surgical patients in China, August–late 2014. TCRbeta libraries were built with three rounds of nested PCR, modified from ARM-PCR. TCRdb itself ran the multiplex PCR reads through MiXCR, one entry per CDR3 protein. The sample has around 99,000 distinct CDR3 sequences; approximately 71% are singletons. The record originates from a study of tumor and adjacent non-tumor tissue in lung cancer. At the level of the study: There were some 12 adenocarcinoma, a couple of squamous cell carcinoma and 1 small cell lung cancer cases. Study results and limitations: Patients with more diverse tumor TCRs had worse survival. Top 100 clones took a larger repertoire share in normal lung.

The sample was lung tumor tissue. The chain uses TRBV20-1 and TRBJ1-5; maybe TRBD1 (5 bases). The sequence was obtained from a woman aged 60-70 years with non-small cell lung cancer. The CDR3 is CNASGLGVGSQPQHF. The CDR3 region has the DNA TGCAATGCTAGCGGGTTGGGGGTTGGTAGTCAGCCCCAGCATTTT.